Sequencing of this T cell receptor (beta chain) was carried out in a study of cytotoxic CD8 clonotypes in ibrutinib-treated CLL. Overall study context: Complete response was seen in 2 patients and partial in roughly 25; some 12 progressed and roughly 14 stayed remitted after a median about 68 months. Study-wide findings and caveats: The times at which samples were taken varied between sustained-remission and progressing patients.

Depth targeted 1 in 200,000 to 1 in 1 million T cells, averaging approximately 10x coverage per clonotype. Produced via immunoSEQ multiplex PCR; TCRdb's table is partial and in-frame only. The repertoire includes over 70,000 clones, around 79% of them detected once, and approximately 5.1% sits in the top ten. There are 13 residues in the CDR3. The J segment lost 2 bases and the V segment lost 6 bases, leaving 2 bases of the junction unmatched. Germline CDR1 SGHRS, CDR2 YFSETQ. This clone was detected once. Its antigen remains unknown. This material consisted of PBMCs, taken after 12 months of ibrutinib treatment. This clonotype was obtained from a human donor with chronic lymphocytic leukemia. The rearrangement uses TRBV5-1 and TRBJ1-3, with TRBD1 identical over 7 bases. As DNA, the CDR3 is TGCGCCAGCACCGACAGGGCTGGAAACACCATATATTTT. Its translation is CASTDRAGNTIYF.